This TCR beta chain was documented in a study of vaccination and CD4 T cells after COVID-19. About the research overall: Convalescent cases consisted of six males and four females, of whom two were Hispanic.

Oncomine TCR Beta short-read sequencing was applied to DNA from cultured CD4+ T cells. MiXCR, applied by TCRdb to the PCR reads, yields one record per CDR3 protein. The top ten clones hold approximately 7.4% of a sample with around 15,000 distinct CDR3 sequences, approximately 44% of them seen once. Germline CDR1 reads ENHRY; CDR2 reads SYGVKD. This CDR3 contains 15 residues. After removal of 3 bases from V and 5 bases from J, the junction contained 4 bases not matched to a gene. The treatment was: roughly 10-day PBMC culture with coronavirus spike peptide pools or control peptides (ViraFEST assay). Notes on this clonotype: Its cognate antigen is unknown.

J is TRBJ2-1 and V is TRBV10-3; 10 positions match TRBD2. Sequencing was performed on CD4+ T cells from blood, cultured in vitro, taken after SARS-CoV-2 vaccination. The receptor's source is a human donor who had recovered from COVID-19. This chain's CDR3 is CAISEGLAEHNEQFF. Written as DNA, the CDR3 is TGTGCCATCAGTGAAGGACTAGCGGAACACAATGAGCAGTTCTTC.